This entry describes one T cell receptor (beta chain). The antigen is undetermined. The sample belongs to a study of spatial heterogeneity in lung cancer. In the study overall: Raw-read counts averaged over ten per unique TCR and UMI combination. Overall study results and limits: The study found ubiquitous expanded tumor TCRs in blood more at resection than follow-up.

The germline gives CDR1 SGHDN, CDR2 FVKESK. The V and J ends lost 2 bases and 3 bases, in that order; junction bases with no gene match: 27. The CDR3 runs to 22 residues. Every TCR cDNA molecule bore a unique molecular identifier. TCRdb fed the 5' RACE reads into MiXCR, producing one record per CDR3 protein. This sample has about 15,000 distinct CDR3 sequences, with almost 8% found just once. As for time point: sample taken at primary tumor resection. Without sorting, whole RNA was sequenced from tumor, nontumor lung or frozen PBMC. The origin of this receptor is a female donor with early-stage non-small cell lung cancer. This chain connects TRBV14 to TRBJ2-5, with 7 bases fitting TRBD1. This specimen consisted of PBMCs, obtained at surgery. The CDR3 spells CASSQTGDMIRVSGPRKETQYF. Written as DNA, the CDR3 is TGTGCCAGCAGCCAAACAGGGGATATGATCCGGGTGTCGGGACCGCGGAAAGAGACCCAGTACTTC.